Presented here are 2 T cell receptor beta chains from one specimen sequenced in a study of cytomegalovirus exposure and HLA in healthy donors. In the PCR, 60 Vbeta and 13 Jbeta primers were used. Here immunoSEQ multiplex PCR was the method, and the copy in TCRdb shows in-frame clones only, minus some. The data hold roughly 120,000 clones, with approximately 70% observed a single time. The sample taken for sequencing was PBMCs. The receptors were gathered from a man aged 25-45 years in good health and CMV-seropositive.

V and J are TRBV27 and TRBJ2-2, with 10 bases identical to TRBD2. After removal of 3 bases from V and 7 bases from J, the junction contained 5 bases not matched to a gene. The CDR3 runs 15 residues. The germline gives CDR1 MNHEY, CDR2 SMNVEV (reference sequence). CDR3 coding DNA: TGTGCCAGCAGTTTCATCCTAGCGGGAGACGGGGAGCTGTTTTTT. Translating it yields CASSFILAGDGELFF.

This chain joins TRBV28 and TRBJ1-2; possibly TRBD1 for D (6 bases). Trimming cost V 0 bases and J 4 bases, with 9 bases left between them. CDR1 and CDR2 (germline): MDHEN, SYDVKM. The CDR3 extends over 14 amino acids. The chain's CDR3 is CASSLWGTSYGYTF. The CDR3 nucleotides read TGTGCCAGCAGTTTATGGGGGACAAGCTATGGCTACACCTTC.